The present entry profiles one T cell receptor beta chain with its context. Antigen specificity is unknown. TCRdb reanalysed the 5' RACE reads using MiXCR and keeps one entry per CDR3 protein. The profile covers around 360,000 distinct CDR3 sequences, with roughly 11% appearing a single time and around 19% taken by the ten largest. This entry is derived from a study of T cells after yellow fever vaccination. Study results and limitations: Repertoires obtained by FACS sorting could include abundant clonotypes that entered as contaminants from the bulk population. A small share of clonotypes appeared in both CD4 and CD8 compartments.

Trimming left V 2 bases short and J 6 bases short, with 13 bases between. Germline CDR1 and CDR2: SGHTA and FQGNSA. CDR3 length: 15 residues. The source was PBMCs, collected on the day of the first yellow fever vaccination. The chain employs TRBV7-2 and TRBJ1-4; no clear D gene. The TCR originated in a man between 18 and 35 years old who received the YFV17D yellow fever vaccine. CDR3: CASSLSNGWDEKLFF. In DNA, the CDR3 is TGTGCCAGCAGCTTATCGAACGGGTGGGATGAAAAACTGTTTTTT.